This T cell receptor beta chain was recorded in a study of T-cell memory formation after mild COVID-19. Study-level background: The TCR clusters were mostly specific to one donor. Findings and limits, study-wide: Contracting CD4+ clones sat mainly in CM and EM; CD8+ in EMRA. Balance between CD4 and CD8 was seen in clones contracting day 15 to 85, and a CD4+ lean was seen in later expanders.

Worth noting for this clonotype: Its specificity is not known.

Germline CDR1 SGHTA, CDR2 FQGNSA. Trimming removed 3 bases from V and 6 bases from J; junction bases left unmatched: 4. The CDR3 sequence is 13 residues long. TCRdb called the 5' RACE reads again in MiXCR, with one record for every CDR3 protein. The table has approximately 260,000 distinct CDR3 sequences, approximately 15% seen once. The sequence was obtained from a man younger than 30 who had mild COVID-19 (a few samples of this study predate the infection). Cell type and time point are not known. The chain recombines TRBV7-2 with TRBJ1-2, with TRBD1 identical over 7 bases. The sequenced material came from PBMCs or a T cell subset sorted from them (not recorded which). CDR3 protein: CASSFRTGDGYTF. The CDR3 DNA reads as TGTGCCAGCAGCTTTCGGACAGGCGATGGCTACACCTTC.